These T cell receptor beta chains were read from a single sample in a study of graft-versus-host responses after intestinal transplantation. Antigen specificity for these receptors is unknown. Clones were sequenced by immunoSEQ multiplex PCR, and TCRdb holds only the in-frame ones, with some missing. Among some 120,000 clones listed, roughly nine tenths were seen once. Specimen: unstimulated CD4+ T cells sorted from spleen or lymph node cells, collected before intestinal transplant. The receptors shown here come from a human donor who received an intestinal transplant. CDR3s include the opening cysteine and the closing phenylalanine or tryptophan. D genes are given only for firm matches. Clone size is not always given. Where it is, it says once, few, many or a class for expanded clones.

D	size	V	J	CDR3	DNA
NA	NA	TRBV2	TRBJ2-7	CASSEATPYEQYF	TGTGCCAGCAGTGAAGCCACTCCCTACGAGCAGTACTTC
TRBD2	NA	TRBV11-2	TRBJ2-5	CASSLVTSAISKETQYF	TGTGCCAGCAGCTTAGTGACTAGCGCTATAAGCAAAGAGACCCAGTACTTC
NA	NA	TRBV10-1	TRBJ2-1	CASSTQLSNEQFF	TGCGCCAGCAGTACCCAACTCTCCAATGAGCAGTTCTTC
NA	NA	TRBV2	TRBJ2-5	CASSDIIAWQYF	TGTGCCAGCAGCGATATAATAGCGTGGCAGTACTTC
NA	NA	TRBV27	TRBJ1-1	CASRRVQGFTEAFF	TGTGCCAGCAGGCGCGTACAGGGATTTACTGAAGCTTTCTTT
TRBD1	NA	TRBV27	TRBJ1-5	CASSLEGQKRQPQHF	TGTGCCAGCAGTTTGGAGGGACAGAAGAGGCAGCCCCAGCATTTT
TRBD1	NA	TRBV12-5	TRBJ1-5	CASGLIRGQGVSQPQHF	TGTGCTAGTGGTTTGATTCGAGGACAGGGGGTGAGCCAGCCCCAGCATTTT
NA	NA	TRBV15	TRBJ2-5	CATSRAYGETQYF	TGTGCCACCAGCAGAGCATACGGAGAGACCCAGTACTTC
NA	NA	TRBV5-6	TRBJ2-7	CASSHTPGTHYEQYF	TGTGCCAGCAGCCACACCCCCGGGACACACTACGAGCAGTACTTC
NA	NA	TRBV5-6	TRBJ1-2	CASSFQEAGNYGYTF	TGTGCCAGCAGCTTTCAGGAGGCGGGAAACTATGGCTACACCTTC
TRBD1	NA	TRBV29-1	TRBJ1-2	CSVVADLRDRHGYTF	TGCAGCGTTGTCGCGGACCTCCGGGACAGACATGGCTACACCTTC
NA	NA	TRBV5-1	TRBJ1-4	CASSLGHSTNEKLFF	TGCGCCAGCAGCTTAGGACACTCAACTAATGAAAAACTGTTTTTT
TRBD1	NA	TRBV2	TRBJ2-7	CASSKDRDYEQYF	TGTGCCAGCAGTAAGGACAGGGACTACGAGCAGTACTTC
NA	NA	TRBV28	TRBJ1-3	CASSLGRNTIYF	TGTGCCAGCAGTTTGGGCAGAAACACCATATATTTT
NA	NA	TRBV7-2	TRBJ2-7	CASSLVALYEQYF	TGTGCCAGCAGCTTAGTAGCCTTGTACGAGCAGTACTTC
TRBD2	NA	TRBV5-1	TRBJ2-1	CASSLGGGAYNEQFF	TGCGCCAGCAGCTTGGGCGGGGGGGCTTACAATGAGCAGTTCTTC
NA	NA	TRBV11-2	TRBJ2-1	CASSLSGGDYNEQFF	TGTGCCAGCAGCTTATCTGGAGGGGACTACAATGAGCAGTTCTTC
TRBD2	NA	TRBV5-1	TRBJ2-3	CASSFQRGDTQYF	TGCGCCAGCAGCTTCCAGCGGGGGGATACGCAGTATTTT
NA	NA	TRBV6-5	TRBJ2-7	CASSYSITGSYEQYF	TGTGCCAGCAGTTACTCGATCACAGGGAGCTACGAGCAGTACTTC
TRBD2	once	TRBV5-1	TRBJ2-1	CASSPRGLAAFILYNEQFF	TGCGCCAGCAGCCCGAGGGGACTAGCGGCCTTTATCCTATACAATGAGCAGTTCTTC
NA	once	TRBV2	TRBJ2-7	CASDVGLRGQYF	TGTGCCAGCGACGTCGGACTGCGAGGGCAGTACTTC
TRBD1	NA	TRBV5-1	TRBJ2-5	CASSRGQKETQYF	TGCGCCAGCAGCCGGGGACAGAAAGAGACCCAGTACTTC
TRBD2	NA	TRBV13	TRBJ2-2	CASSSRTRGNTGELFF	TGTGCCAGCAGTTCTCGGACTAGGGGGAACACCGGGGAGCTGTTTTTT
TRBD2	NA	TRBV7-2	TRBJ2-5	CASSLRGSGGAGETQYF	TGTGCCAGCAGCTTACGGGGTAGCGGGGGGGCCGGAGAGACCCAGTACTTC
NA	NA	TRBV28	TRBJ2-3	CVSCPGSTDTQYF	TGTGTCAGTTGCCCGGGGAGCACAGATACGCAGTATTTT
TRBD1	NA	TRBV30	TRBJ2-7	CAWTTRQGRVEQYF	TGTGCCTGGACTACGAGACAGGGCCGAGTCGAGCAGTACTTC
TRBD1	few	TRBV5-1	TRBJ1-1	CASSYGTGVTEAFF	TGCGCCAGCAGCTATGGGACAGGGGTAACTGAAGCTTTCTTT
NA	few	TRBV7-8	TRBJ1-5	CASSLVFEGVNSNQPQHF	TGTGCCAGCAGCTTAGTATTCGAGGGGGTGAATAGCAATCAGCCCCAGCATTTT
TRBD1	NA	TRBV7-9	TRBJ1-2	CASSPGQVYGYTF	TGTGCCAGCAGCCCGGGACAGGTCTATGGCTACACCTTC
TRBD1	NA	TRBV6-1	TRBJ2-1	CASSGQGANEQFF	TGTGCCAGCAGTGGGCAGGGGGCTAATGAGCAGTTCTTC
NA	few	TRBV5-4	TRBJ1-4	CASSFGSDPGGLFF	TGTGCCAGCAGCTTTGGTTCCGATCCAGGTGGACTGTTTTTT
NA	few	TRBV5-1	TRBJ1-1	CASSLRGTEAFF	TGCGCCAGCAGCTTACGGGGGACTGAAGCTTTCTTT
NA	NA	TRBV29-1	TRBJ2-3	CSVEGGQGSTDTQYF	TGCAGCGTTGAAGGGGGGCAGGGAAGCACAGATACGCAGTATTTT
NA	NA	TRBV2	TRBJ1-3	CASSGRSILSGNTIYF	TGTGCCAGCAGTGGCAGATCCATCCTCTCTGGAAACACCATATATTTT
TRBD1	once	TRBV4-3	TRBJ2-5	CASSQGDRRETQYF	TGCGCCAGCAGCCAAGGGGACAGAAGAGAGACCCAGTACTTC
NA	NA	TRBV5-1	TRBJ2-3	CASSLAAGLFTDTQYF	TGCGCCAGCAGCTTGGCTGCAGGTTTGTTCACAGATACGCAGTATTTT
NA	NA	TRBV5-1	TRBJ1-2	CASREGDYYGYTF	TGCGCCAGCCGGGAGGGAGACTACTATGGCTACACCTTC